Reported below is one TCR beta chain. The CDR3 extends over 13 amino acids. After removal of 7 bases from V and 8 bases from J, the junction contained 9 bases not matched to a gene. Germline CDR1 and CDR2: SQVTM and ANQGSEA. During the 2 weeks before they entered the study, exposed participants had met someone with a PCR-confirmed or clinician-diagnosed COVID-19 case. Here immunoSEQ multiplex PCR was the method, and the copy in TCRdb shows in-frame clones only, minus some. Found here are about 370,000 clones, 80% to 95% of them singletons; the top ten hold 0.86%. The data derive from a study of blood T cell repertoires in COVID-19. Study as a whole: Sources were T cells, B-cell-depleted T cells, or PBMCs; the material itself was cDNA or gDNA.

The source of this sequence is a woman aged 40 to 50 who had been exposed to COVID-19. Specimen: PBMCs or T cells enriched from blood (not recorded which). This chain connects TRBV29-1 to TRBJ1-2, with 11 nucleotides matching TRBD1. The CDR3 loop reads CSARRTGGEGYTF. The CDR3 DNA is TGCAGCGCAAGACGGACAGGGGGCGAAGGCTACACCTTC.